This T cell receptor beta chain emerged from a study of a mutant IDH1 vaccine in newly diagnosed glioma (dated by TCRdb to the early 2020s). For the study in its entirety: Patients were given eight vaccinations, in weeks 1, 3, 5, 7, 11, 15, 19 and 23, which matched visits V03 through V10. Vaccination began 4-6 weeks after radiotherapy alone, or alongside temozolomide cycles in the chemotherapy-containing groups. For exploratory analyses, about two dozen treated patients had longitudinal TCRB deep sequencing done wherever samples were available. The 32 treated patients were roughly 62% male and around 40% female, with a mean age of about 43 years. Six visits were used for peripheral blood collection: V03 (baseline), V05, V07, V10, V12 and V13. Prior to enrollment, patients had been given standard therapy consisting of radiotherapy alone, temozolomide alone, or radiochemotherapy with temozolomide, with the combination given to most patients. Paper-wide results and their limitations: Vaccine-induced immune responses across multiple MHC alleles were detected in around 92% of patients. Pseudoprogression appeared unrelated to alterations in the top peripheral T cell clonotypes detected by TCRB sequencing. The authors noted that analyses of patient blood samples could not be reproduced because of sample limitations. Selection of PBMC samples for TCRB deep sequencing was based on availability.

Read against the paper, the sample's time point label means: week 5, during vaccination. A 20-mer mutant IDH1 peptide at 300 micrograms in Montanide made up each vaccine dose, which was injected subcutaneously together with topical imiquimod. All donors had newly diagnosed IDH1-mutant astrocytomas of WHO grade 3 or 4 that showed loss of nuclear ATRX. The samples were drawn from NOA16, a multicentre, single-arm, open-label phase I trial in Germany that tested a mutant IDH1 peptide vaccine in humans for the first time. Genomic DNA for TCRB sequencing was extracted from EDTA blood using the DNeasy Blood and Tissue Kit. There are 13 amino acids in the CDR3, from cysteine to phenylalanine inclusive. CDR3 DNA is the only sequence kept; it has 39 bases, read in frame from the first base. The junction carries 8 bases between V and J, which are trimmed by 3 bases and 5 bases respectively. The germline V gene sets CDR1 to KGHSH and CDR2 to LQKENI.

Concerning this clone itself: No cognate antigen has been identified for it. Per-base qualities were not stored, and no clone one base away is much larger.

Libraries were built with the immunoSEQ multiplex PCR assay. Following the manufacturer's protocol, the hsTCRB Kit was used to amplify rearranged TCR beta chain sequences. Sequencing of TCRB libraries was carried out on an Illumina MiSeq. Concerning the study's data processing: The proprietary platform of the kit vendor was used for demultiplexing, trimming and gene mapping. TCRdb stores this immuneACCESS table with in-frame sequences only. Part of the clones is absent; in the studies checked, under half of the shortfall reflects unresolved V genes, and no reason is known for the rest. V and J calls plus clone size are reproduced from that table; the DNA served to infer D and trimming. This sample gives about 25,000 clones in total; about three quarters of them show up just once. Roughly a tenth of the sample belongs to the ten largest clones.

The source was PBMCs, collected from a glioma patient whose treatment included an IDH1 peptide vaccine. Here the chain combines TRBV18 and TRBJ2-1; the D gene identity is not certain. This receptor was obtained from a middle-aged man with glioma. CDR3 reads: CASSPGRDNEQFF. The base sequence is TGTGCCAGCTCACCCGGACGGGACAATGAGCAGTTCTTC.